The T cell receptor beta chain described here comes from a study of shared T cell receptors in the human thymus. Germline CDR1 MNHEY, CDR2 SMNVEV (reference sequence). This CDR3 region has 17 residues. V trimming: 4 bases; J trimming: 0 bases; junction bases outside the gene matches: 9. Some clones are missing from TCRdb's copy, which holds only in-frame ones; the method was immunoSEQ multiplex PCR. The sample has more than 550,000 clones; approximately 83% are singletons. This sample also belongs to another study, concerning human thymus T cells. From that paper: Obtained as resections during corrective heart surgery, the thymus tissue was then studied.

This TCR was sampled from a girl under three years old with a congenital heart defect. Sequencing was carried out using thymocytes. The chain combines TRBV27 with TRBJ2-1, with 7 bases matching TRBD1. Here the CDR3 DNA reads TGTGCCAGCAGTTCCCGGACAGGTCTCCTCTCCTACAATGAGCAGTTCTTC. It specifies CASSSRTGLLSYNEQFF.